These 10 T cell receptor beta chains were sequenced from one sample in a study of OX40 agonist ivuxolimab in advanced cancers. Sequencing was performed with immunoSEQ multiplex PCR; in TCRdb, only in-frame clones are kept and a portion is missing. The sample includes approximately 94,000 clones, approximately 91% of them seen just once. Sequenced material: CD4+ or CD8+ T cells sorted from blood, taken in a trial of the OX40 agonist ivuxolimab. The receptor source for this set is an adult with an advanced solid tumor such as melanoma, head and neck, liver or kidney cancer.

This chain joins TRBV19 and TRBJ2-5; possibly TRBD2 for D (6 bases). The CDR3 is 16 amino acids. The germline CDR1 and CDR2 sequences are LNHDA and SQIVND (reference sequence). V was clipped by 1 base and J by 4 bases, with 16 bases between them. CDR3: CASSIVGGVDVETQYF. CDR3 sequence (DNA): TGTGCCAGTAGTATAGTCGGCGGGGTGGACGTAGAGACCCAGTACTTC.

CDR3 DNA sequence: TGTGCCAGCAGCGTAGGAGGATCGTTTTCCTACGAGCAGTACTTC. It yields the protein CASSVGGSFSYEQYF. The chain combines TRBV9 with TRBJ2-7; D is unresolved. In germline, CDR1 is SGDLS, CDR2 YYNGEE. V was clipped by 0 bases and J by 1 base, with 11 bases between them. The CDR3 spans 15 residues. The whole variable domain, remainder taken from reference TRBV9 and TRBJ2-7, is DSGVTQTPKHLITATGQRVTLRCSPRSGDLSVYWYQQSLDQGLQFLIQYYNGEERAKGNILERFSAQQFPDLHSELNLSSLELGDSALYFCASSVGGSFSYEQYFGPGTRLTVT.

The chain is built from TRBV7-8 and TRBJ1-2; D gene ambiguous. The CDR3 length is 15 residues. V was clipped by 5 bases and J by 1 base, with 14 bases between them. Germline V lookup: CDR1 SGHVS, CDR2 FQNEAQ. The CDR3 coding sequence is TGTGCCAGCAGCACTCATAACAGAATTAACTATGGCTACACCTTC. The encoded protein is CASSTHNRINYGYTF.

In this sample, this clone turned up a few times. V gene TRBV9 combines with J gene TRBJ2-1; the D is unclear. CDR3 length: 14 residues. Deletions cut 4 bases from V and 5 bases from J, with 13 bases between. Germline V CDR1 and CDR2: SGDLS, YYNGEE. Written as DNA, the CDR3 is TGTGCCAGCAGCCCGACTTCGGGCCACAATGAGCAGTTCTTC. Amino acid sequence: CASSPTSGHNEQFF.

The V gene is TRBV11-2, the J gene TRBJ2-5, with D tentatively TRBD2 (6 bases). V lost 0 bases, J lost 3 bases, and 8 bases lay in between. CDR3 length: 14 amino acids. Germline-derived CDR1 and CDR2 are SGHAT and FQNNGV. CDR3 sequence (DNA): TGTGCCAGCAGCTTAGAAGGCGGGAAAGAGACCCAGTACTTC. Its protein product is CASSLEGGKETQYF.

The chain recombines TRBV10-3 with TRBJ2-2, with D perhaps TRBD2 (5 bases). The ends were cut back, 2 bases at V and 3 bases at J, with 16 bases in the middle. From germline, CDR1 is ENHRY and CDR2 SYGVKD. This CDR3 contains 17 residues. This CDR3 reads CAISEDRGRDYTGELFF. In nucleotides, the CDR3 is TGTGCCATCAGTGAGGACCGAGGGAGAGATTACACCGGGGAGCTGTTTTTT.

J is TRBJ2-1 and V is TRBV27; 10 bases are a match to TRBD1. The CDR3 is 16 amino acids. With 6 bases clipped from V and 6 bases from J, the junction kept 11 bases outside the gene matches. Germline CDR1 reads MNHEY; CDR2 reads SMNVEV (reference sequence). The CDR3 region is CASSPLAGTGVNEQFF. DNA of the CDR3: TGTGCCAGCAGCCCCTTAGCCGGGACAGGGGTCAATGAGCAGTTCTTC.

As regards this clone: The same CDR3 also results from other DNA sequences found in this sample. This chain links TRBV29-1 with TRBJ2-2; the D is unclear. Germline values: CDR1 SQVTM, CDR2 ANQGSEA. This CDR3 is built from 11 residues. V lost 6 bases and J lost 5, with 7 bases in between. CDR3 protein: CSVGETGELFF. The CDR3 region has the DNA TGCAGCGTAGGAGAGACCGGGGAGCTGTTTTTT.

This rearrangement joins TRBV6-1 to TRBJ2-7; the D call may be TRBD1 or TRBD2 (5 bases each). CDR3 length: 12 residues. V was shortened by 10 bases and J by 6 bases, with 16 bases between the two germline ends. Germline V gene lookup returns CDR1 MNHNS and CDR2 SASEGT. The CDR3 region has the DNA TGTGCCACTAAACTCGGGGCGGGCGAGCAGTACTTC. This codes for CATKLGAGEQYF.

The chain recombines TRBV19 with TRBJ1-1, with 7 positions matching TRBD1. V trimming: 5 bases; J trimming: 0 bases; junction bases outside the gene matches: 9. The CDR3 extends over 16 amino acids. Germline CDR1 is LNHDA and CDR2 is SQIVND (reference sequence). CDR3 in DNA: TGTGCCAGTAGTCTACGTGTAGGGGGCATGAACACTGAAGCTTTCTTT. It codes for CASSLRVGGMNTEAFF. The full variable domain, in which reference TRBV19 and TRBJ1-1 provide the parts outside the CDR3, is DGGITQSPKYLFRKEGQNVTLSCEQNLNHDAMYWYRQDPGQGLRLIYYSQIVNDFQKGDIAEGYSVSREKKESFPLTVTSAQKNPTAFYLCASSLRVGGMNTEAFFGQGTRLTVV.